This T cell receptor beta chain came from a study of blood T cells in healthy people across ages. Next came a second PCR, run for about 6 to 12 cycles, which used a sample-barcoded 5' primer along with a J-beta primer mix. No fewer than 3 million CDR3-containing paired-end reads came from each sample. MiXCR, applied by TCRdb to the 5' RACE reads, yields one record per CDR3 protein. The data hold about 620,000 distinct CDR3 sequences, with roughly 20% observed a single time. Source material: blood. This sequence was found in a man aged 65 to 79 in good health.

The CDR3 region is CSARPLTSETQYF. CDR3 nucleotide sequence: TGCAGTGCTAGACCTCTTACTAGCGAGACCCAGTACTTC. The chain carries TRBV20-1 and TRBJ2-1; D might be TRBD2 (6 bases). The closer fit of TRBJ2-5 to the DNA end suggests the J call may be wrong. This CDR3 comprises 13 residues. CDR1 is DFQATT, CDR2 SNEGSKA, per germline (reference sequence).